A selection of T cell receptor beta chains follows, all from one sample in a study of graft-versus-host responses after intestinal transplantation. Assay used: immunoSEQ multiplex PCR; TCRdb lists only in-frame clones, some missing. Of approximately 97,000 clones in the sample, around 91% were seen once. These receptors are not linked to any known antigen. This specimen was unstimulated CD4+ T cells sorted from spleen or lymph node cells, taken before transplant. These receptors originate from a human donor who was the organ donor for an intestinal transplant. Each CDR3 is given with its conserved first and last residue. The D gene is left open where the match is weak. Rows may omit the clone size; those that give it use once, few, many or a size class.

clone_size d_call j_call v_call cdr3_aa cdr3_nt
- - TRBJ2-1 TRBV7-3 CASSLSEGVNEQFF TGTGCCAGCAGCCTATCAGAGGGGGTGAATGAGCAGTTCTTC
- TRBD1 TRBJ1-2 TRBV19 CASSPGGGYTF TGTGCCAGTAGTCCAGGGGGCGGCTACACCTTC
- TRBD2 TRBJ2-5 TRBV7-2 CASSPLLAGGKETQYF TGTGCCAGCAGTCCTCTTCTAGCGGGGGGAAAAGAGACCCAGTACTTC
- - TRBJ1-2 TRBV7-2 CASSSAGYGYTF TGTGCCAGCAGCTCGGCAGGCTATGGCTACACCTTC
once - TRBJ1-6 TRBV2 CASSEAGRNSPLRF TGTGCCAGCAGTGAGGCGGGGAGGAATTCACCCCTCCGCTTT
- - TRBJ1-2 TRBV7-9 CASSLDLRPGGYTF TGTGCCAGCAGCTTAGATTTAAGGCCGGGGGGCTACACCTTC
- TRBD1 TRBJ1-5 TRBV5-1 CASSLAPLGQGTNQPQHF TGCGCCAGCAGCTTGGCCCCCCTCGGACAGGGGACCAATCAGCCCCAGCATTTT
- TRBD1 TRBJ2-3 TRBV9 CASRAGQGATDTQYF TGTGCCAGCAGGGCGGGACAGGGGGCCACAGATACGCAGTATTTT
- - TRBJ2-6 TRBV10-1 CASRMNTGPPSTGANVLTF TGCGCCAGCAGGATGAATACAGGGCCCCCTTCTACTGGGGCCAACGTCCTGACTTTC
- TRBD1 TRBJ2-3 TRBV9 CASSVGGQAFFSTDTQYF TGTGCCAGCAGCGTAGGTGGACAGGCCTTTTTTAGCACAGATACGCAGTATTTT
- TRBD1 TRBJ2-3 TRBV7-3 CASSSTGATRQYF TGTGCCAGCAGCTCCACAGGGGCCACTCGCCAGTATTTT